The rows below give T cell receptor beta chains drawn from one sample of a study of shared clonotypes between healthy human individuals. Profiled with immunoSEQ multiplex PCR; TCRdb holds only in-frame clones, not every one. Of 800,000 to 950,000 clones listed, around 96% are singletons. What was sequenced was naive CD8+ T cells sorted from blood. These receptors all come from a man under 40 in good health. Both conserved end residues are part of each CDR3. D genes are given only for firm matches. Clone size, where shown, is once, few, many, or a class for clones that have expanded.

v_gene: TRBV7-2; abundance: .; j_gene: TRBJ2-1; d_gene: .; CDR3nt: TGTGCCAGCAGCTTCCGGGACGGGAACAATGAGCAGTTCTTC; CDR3aa: CASSFRDGNNEQFF
v_gene: TRBV30; abundance: .; j_gene: TRBJ1-1; d_gene: TRBD1; CDR3nt: TGTGCCTGGAGTGGCTACAGGGGCAAGGAGTACGCAGCTTTCTTT; CDR3aa: CAWSGYRGKEYAAFF
v_gene: TRBV4-1; abundance: .; j_gene: TRBJ2-5; d_gene: TRBD2; CDR3nt: TGCGCCAGCAGCCAGATAGCGGGAGTTAGGGAGACCCAGTACTTC; CDR3aa: CASSQIAGVRETQYF
v_gene: TRBV5-5; abundance: .; j_gene: TRBJ2-7; d_gene: .; CDR3nt: TGTGCCAGCAGCTTAAGGTTCGGTAGCTCCTACGAGCAGTACTTC; CDR3aa: CASSLRFGSSYEQYF
v_gene: TRBV15; abundance: .; j_gene: TRBJ1-3; d_gene: .; CDR3nt: TGTGCCACCAGCAGCAAAGGTTCGGGGGGCTCTGGAAACACCATATATTTT; CDR3aa: CATSSKGSGGSGNTIYF
v_gene: TRBV6-5; abundance: once; j_gene: TRBJ2-7; d_gene: .; CDR3nt: TGTGCCAGCAGTTCAGGGGTGGCCAACGAGCAGTACTTC; CDR3aa: CASSSGVANEQYF
v_gene: TRBV5-1; abundance: .; j_gene: TRBJ2-3; d_gene: .; CDR3nt: TGCGCCAGCAGCTTGGCCGGCACAGATACGCAGTATTTT; CDR3aa: CASSLAGTDTQYF
v_gene: TRBV27; abundance: .; j_gene: TRBJ2-3; d_gene: TRBD2; CDR3nt: TGTGCCAGCAGTTTTGAGCGGGAGCGCACAGATACGCAGTATTTT; CDR3aa: CASSFERERTDTQYF
v_gene: TRBV5-1; abundance: .; j_gene: TRBJ2-7; d_gene: .; CDR3nt: TGCGCCAGCAGCTTGGCCTTGAGTCTGAGCTCCTACGAGCAGTACTTC; CDR3aa: CASSLALSLSSYEQYF
v_gene: TRBV28; abundance: .; j_gene: TRBJ2-1; d_gene: TRBD2; CDR3nt: TGTGCCAGCAGTACCCCAGGGACTAGCGCCTTTCCCGGCTCCTACAATGAGCAGTTCTTC; CDR3aa: CASSTPGTSAFPGSYNEQFF
v_gene: TRBV27; abundance: .; j_gene: TRBJ2-7; d_gene: .; CDR3nt: TGTGCCAGCAGTTTAATTGGAGTCGAGCAGTACTTC; CDR3aa: CASSLIGVEQYF
v_gene: TRBV6-5; abundance: .; j_gene: TRBJ1-1; d_gene: .; CDR3nt: TGTGCCAGCAGTATAAGGGTTAGTGGGACTGAAGCTTTCTTT; CDR3aa: CASSIRVSGTEAFF
v_gene: TRBV9; abundance: .; j_gene: TRBJ2-2; d_gene: .; CDR3nt: TGTGCCAGCAGCGTGTCCGGGACGAACACCGGGGAGCTGTTTTTT; CDR3aa: CASSVSGTNTGELFF
v_gene: TRBV25-1; abundance: .; j_gene: TRBJ2-7; d_gene: .; CDR3nt: TGTGCCAGCAGTGAATGGGCGGACACCAACGAGCAGTACTTC; CDR3aa: CASSEWADTNEQYF
v_gene: TRBV5-6; abundance: .; j_gene: TRBJ2-5; d_gene: .; CDR3nt: TGTGCCAGCAGCGGCCGACCTGGTTGGGAGACCCAGTACTTC; CDR3aa: CASSGRPGWETQYF
v_gene: TRBV10-2; abundance: .; j_gene: TRBJ2-3; d_gene: TRBD1; CDR3nt: TGCGCCAGCAGGGACCTACAGGGGTCCCCCGGTACGCAGTATTTT; CDR3aa: CASRDLQGSPGTQYF
v_gene: TRBV27; abundance: .; j_gene: TRBJ1-5; d_gene: .; CDR3nt: TGTGCCAGCAGTCCCTCCTTTGGGGGCGGCAATCAGCCCCAGCATTTT; CDR3aa: CASSPSFGGGNQPQHF
v_gene: TRBV4-3; abundance: .; j_gene: TRBJ2-1; d_gene: TRBD2; CDR3nt: TGCGCCAGCAGCCCCGGGACTAGCGGTAACAATGAGCAGTTCTTC; CDR3aa: CASSPGTSGNNEQFF
v_gene: TRBV9; abundance: .; j_gene: TRBJ2-1; d_gene: .; CDR3nt: TGTGCCAGCAGCCCAACCGGGACAGGGCGTGTGGCTAGCGGGAGTATTAGCTACAATGAGCAGTTCTTC; CDR3aa: CASSPTGTGRVASGSISYNEQFF
v_gene: TRBV18; abundance: .; j_gene: TRBJ2-3; d_gene: .; CDR3nt: TGTGCCAGCTCACCAGTGAGCACAGATACGCAGTATTTT; CDR3aa: CASSPVSTDTQYF
v_gene: TRBV6-5; abundance: .; j_gene: TRBJ1-1; d_gene: .; CDR3nt: TGTGCCAGCAGTTACAACATACCCCGGGAGAACACTGAAGCTTTCTTT; CDR3aa: CASSYNIPRENTEAFF
v_gene: TRBV4-1; abundance: .; j_gene: TRBJ2-1; d_gene: .; CDR3nt: TGCGCCAGCAGCCAAGATGCTGGGACCTACAATGAGCAGTTCTTC; CDR3aa: CASSQDAGTYNEQFF
v_gene: TRBV27; abundance: .; j_gene: TRBJ2-1; d_gene: TRBD2; CDR3nt: TGTGCCATCGCTATGACTAGCGGCTCCTACAATGAGCAGTTCTTC; CDR3aa: CAIAMTSGSYNEQFF
v_gene: TRBV7-9; abundance: .; j_gene: TRBJ1-1; d_gene: .; CDR3nt: TGTGCCAGCAGCTTCAGGCCGTACGGCGGGGAAGCTTTCTTT; CDR3aa: CASSFRPYGGEAFF
v_gene: TRBV5-5; abundance: .; j_gene: TRBJ2-1; d_gene: TRBD2; CDR3nt: TGTGCCAGCAGCCTACCACTAGCGGACTACAATGAGCAGTTCTTC; CDR3aa: CASSLPLADYNEQFF
v_gene: TRBV10-3; abundance: once; j_gene: TRBJ1-2; d_gene: .; CDR3nt: TGTGCCGCTAGCCGGGGAGATGGCTACACCTTC; CDR3aa: CAASRGDGYTF
v_gene: TRBV29-1; abundance: .; j_gene: TRBJ2-7; d_gene: .; CDR3nt: TGCAGCGTCTTGACCCAGACGGCCCACGAGCAGTACTTC; CDR3aa: CSVLTQTAHEQYF
v_gene: TRBV6-1; abundance: .; j_gene: TRBJ2-2; d_gene: .; CDR3nt: TGTGCCAGCAGTGAGGAACCGGAAGAGGGGAGCACCGGGGAGCTGTTTTTT; CDR3aa: CASSEEPEEGSTGELFF
v_gene: TRBV27; abundance: .; j_gene: TRBJ1-5; d_gene: .; CDR3nt: TGTGCCAGCAGTTTTGGGGGGGGGCAGCCCCAGCATTTT; CDR3aa: CASSFGGGQPQHF
v_gene: TRBV7-3; abundance: .; j_gene: TRBJ2-2; d_gene: .; CDR3nt: TGTGCCAGCAGCCTACTTGGCGGGACCGGGGAGCTGTTTTTT; CDR3aa: CASSLLGGTGELFF
v_gene: TRBV11-2; abundance: .; j_gene: TRBJ2-7; d_gene: .; CDR3nt: TGTGCCAGCAGCTCCAATTCCTACGAGCAGTACTTC; CDR3aa: CASSSNSYEQYF
v_gene: TRBV11-2; abundance: once; j_gene: TRBJ1-3; d_gene: .; CDR3nt: TGTGCCAGCAGCCCCTGGTTGGCCGGAAACACCATATATTTT; CDR3aa: CASSPWLAGNTIYF
v_gene: TRBV30; abundance: .; j_gene: TRBJ2-3; d_gene: .; CDR3nt: TGTGCCTGGAGTGTTGGCGGGGACACAGATACGCAGTATTTT; CDR3aa: CAWSVGGDTDTQYF
v_gene: TRBV30; abundance: .; j_gene: TRBJ2-7; d_gene: .; CDR3nt: TGTGCCTGGAGTACTGGGTCTCTGAGCGAGCAGTACTTC; CDR3aa: CAWSTGSLSEQYF
v_gene: TRBV10-1; abundance: .; j_gene: TRBJ2-5; d_gene: .; CDR3nt: TGCGCCAGGATCTCGCCCCAGTACTTC; CDR3aa: CARISPQYF
v_gene: TRBV6-5; abundance: .; j_gene: TRBJ1-2; d_gene: .; CDR3nt: TGTGCCACCGCCGGGGTGAGAGTTAACTATGGCTACACCTTC; CDR3aa: CATAGVRVNYGYTF
v_gene: TRBV30; abundance: .; j_gene: TRBJ2-7; d_gene: .; CDR3nt: TGTGCCTGGAGTTTAGGGACCCGTGATTTGAGGGAGCAGTACTTC; CDR3aa: CAWSLGTRDLREQYF
v_gene: TRBV28; abundance: .; j_gene: TRBJ2-7; d_gene: .; CDR3nt: TGTGCCAGCAGAGGACCAGAGTACGAGCAGTACTTC; CDR3aa: CASRGPEYEQYF
v_gene: TRBV7-7; abundance: .; j_gene: TRBJ2-7; d_gene: .; CDR3nt: TGTGCTAGCAGCTTAGAAGTCGGTACAGGGGAGCAGTACTTC; CDR3aa: CASSLEVGTGEQYF
v_gene: TRBV7-9; abundance: .; j_gene: TRBJ1-1; d_gene: .; CDR3nt: TGTGCCAGCAGCCGGCGACAGGCGCTGTATGAAGCTTTCTTT; CDR3aa: CASSRRQALYEAFF
v_gene: TRBV29-1; abundance: once; j_gene: TRBJ2-5; d_gene: TRBD1; CDR3nt: TGCAGCGTTGAAAGGTTAGGACAGGGACAAGAGACCCAGTACTTC; CDR3aa: CSVERLGQGQETQYF
v_gene: TRBV29-1; abundance: .; j_gene: TRBJ1-1; d_gene: .; CDR3nt: TGCAGCGTTATCCGCAGGGTACCGAGCACTGAAGCTTTCTTT; CDR3aa: CSVIRRVPSTEAFF
v_gene: TRBV4-1; abundance: .; j_gene: TRBJ2-3; d_gene: .; CDR3nt: TGCGCCAGCAGCCAAGAGGGTTGGGATACGCAGTATTTT; CDR3aa: CASSQEGWDTQYF
v_gene: TRBV29-1; abundance: .; j_gene: TRBJ2-3; d_gene: TRBD1; CDR3nt: TGCAGCGTAAGAGGGACAGGCCAGGGGGGAGATACGCAGTATTTT; CDR3aa: CSVRGTGQGGDTQYF
v_gene: TRBV27; abundance: .; j_gene: TRBJ2-2; d_gene: TRBD1; CDR3nt: TGTGCCAGCAGTTTAAACAGGGGCGACCTTAACACCGGGGAGCTGTTTTTT; CDR3aa: CASSLNRGDLNTGELFF
v_gene: TRBV7-3; abundance: .; j_gene: TRBJ2-7; d_gene: TRBD2; CDR3nt: TGTGCCAGCAGCTTGAGTAGCGGGGGCCCCTACGAGCAGTACTTC; CDR3aa: CASSLSSGGPYEQYF
v_gene: TRBV11-2; abundance: .; j_gene: TRBJ2-5; d_gene: .; CDR3nt: TGTGCCAGCAGCTTAGTGGGCAGGGACCAAGAGACCCAGTACTTC; CDR3aa: CASSLVGRDQETQYF
v_gene: TRBV7-9; abundance: .; j_gene: TRBJ1-5; d_gene: TRBD1; CDR3nt: TGTGCCAGCAGCGGGACAGATAGCAATCAGCCCCAGCATTTT; CDR3aa: CASSGTDSNQPQHF
v_gene: TRBV19; abundance: .; j_gene: TRBJ2-2; d_gene: .; CDR3nt: TGTGCCAGTAGTATAGATCGACTCACCGGGGAGCTGTTTTTT; CDR3aa: CASSIDRLTGELFF
v_gene: TRBV9; abundance: .; j_gene: TRBJ2-1; d_gene: TRBD2; CDR3nt: TGTGCCAGCACCCGAGGGGGACTAGCGGACTCAAACTCCTACAATGAGCAGTTCTTC; CDR3aa: CASTRGGLADSNSYNEQFF